This T cell receptor (beta chain) was captured by sequencing in a study of shared clonotypes between healthy human individuals. This clone came up a few times. Sequencing used immunoSEQ multiplex PCR; TCRdb keeps in-frame clones, though not all of them. The table records roughly 1,100,000 clones, around 75% of them present only once. Sequenced: memory CD4+ T cells sorted from blood. Subset of the sample: CD45RA-negative fraction. This clonotype was obtained from a man in his late teens or twenties in good health.

The CDR3 is CAWMVGETQYF. The CDR3 nucleotides are TGTGCCTGGATGGTTGGAGAGACCCAGTACTTC. V usage is TRBV30 and J usage is TRBJ2-5, with D unclear. Trimming took off 4 bases at V and 4 bases at J, with 7 bases between the two ends. This CDR3 is built from 11 residues. In germline, CDR1 is GTSNPN, CDR2 SVGIG (reference sequence). Variable domain in full (rest from reference TRBV30 and TRBJ2-5): SQTIHQWPATLVQPVGSPLSLECTVEGTSNPNLYWYRQAAGRGLQLLFYSVGIGQISSEVPQNLSASRPQDRQFILSSKKLLLSDSGFYLCAWMVGETQYFGPGTRLLVL.